Below are 6 T cell receptor beta chains sequenced from a single sample in a study of T cell repertoires in cytomegalovirus infection (dated by TCRdb to between 2019 and 2020). These receptors are not linked to any known antigen. The treatment or condition label, as the study defines it: in vitro stimulation with specific CMV peptide epitopes to enrich CMV-specific T cells. TCRdb shows the sequencer as Illumina HiSeq 1500. TCRdb's own reprocessing of the public reads used fastp at Q25 and MiXCR and kept productive beta chains. CDR3 protein sequences are deduplicated, and each keeps its most common genes and DNA. The sample table records roughly 800,000 distinct CDR3 sequences; almost 30% of these occur just once. The top ten hold about 12% of the sample. Sequenced here: cultured CD8+ T cells from PBMCs, sampled from culture after CMV antigen stimulation. The receptors were sampled from a human donor in good health (CMV status not recorded). Some clones in this sample may be carry-over from other donors' samples.

This chain connects TRBV6-2 or TRBV6-3 to TRBJ2-2, with TRBD1 identical over 7 bases. V was pared by 1 base and J by 1 base, with 3 bases of the junction left unmatched. In germline, CDR1 is MNHEY, CDR2 SVGEGT. The CDR3 length is 16 residues. The CDR3 sequence is CASSYFWDRNTGELFF. The CDR3 DNA is TGTGCCAGCAGTTACTTCTGGGACAGGAACACCGGGGAGCTGTTTTTT.

This chain connects TRBV4-1 to TRBJ1-2; D is unresolved. The V end was cut by 0 bases, the J end by 6 bases, with 2 bases between. The CDR3 sequence is 11 residues long. From germline, CDR1 is MGHRA and CDR2 YSYEKL. The CDR3 here is CASSQDNGYTF. Here the CDR3 DNA reads TGCGCCAGCAGCCAAGATAATGGCTACACCTTC.

Only a few counts were recorded for this clonotype. J is TRBJ1-2 and V is TRBV7-9; D remains unclear. Trimming took 2 bases from V and 6 from J, leaving 13 bases between them. The CDR3 is 14 amino acids. From germline, CDR1 is SEHNR and CDR2 FQNEAQ (reference sequence). In nucleotides, the CDR3 is TGTGCCAGCAGCTTAAAGAGGGCCACCGATGGCTACACCTTC. This sequence encodes CASSLKRATDGYTF.

V gene TRBV12-5 combines with J gene TRBJ2-1; D unclear. The germline V and J ends were trimmed by 3 bases and 5 bases, with 11 bases remaining between them. The CDR3 runs to 14 residues. In germline, CDR1 is LGHNT, CDR2 FRNRAP. In nucleotides, the CDR3 is TGTGCTAGTGGTTTACTTACGGCCGACAATGAGCAGTTCTTC. Protein: CASGLLTADNEQFF.

This clonotype was seen a few times. This chain connects TRBV6-2 or TRBV6-3 to TRBJ2-2; possible D gene TRBD1, 6 bases. The CDR3 runs 18 residues. V shed 2 bases and J shed 0 bases, with 16 bases lying between them. Germline V gene data show CDR1 as MNHEY and CDR2 as SVGEGT. In nucleotides, the CDR3 is TGTGCCAGCAGTTACCCCCGGGTCGACAGGCCGAACACCGGGGAGCTGTTTTTT. Its protein is CASSYPRVDRPNTGELFF.

The chain joins TRBV2 to TRBJ1-3; D call uncertain. Germline loops: CDR1 SNHLY, CDR2 FYNNEI. The CDR3 length is 14 residues. Trimming cost V 8 bases and J 0 bases, with 11 bases left between them. In DNA form, the CDR3 reads TGTGCCAGCCTCGAGGGTAGCTCTGGAAACACCATATATTTT. Protein product: CASLEGSSGNTIYF.